At least ten counts were recorded for the clone carrying this T cell receptor (beta chain). The antigen is not known. These data come from a study of molecular identifiers for immune sequencing clone quantification. Whole-study results and caveats: Clonotypes surpassing 20 RNA copies contained over 97% of effector molecules, versus under 1% in naive cells.

Between the trimmed V and J ends, which lost 7 bases and 4 bases, there was a span of 5 bases. The CDR3 contains 10 residues. Germline V CDR1 and CDR2: WSHSY, SAAADI. TCRdb re-derived calls from the PCR reads in MiXCR, one entry per CDR3 protein. Among around 480,000 distinct CDR3 sequences listed, roughly a fifth were seen once. Sequenced: naive CD8+ T cells from blood, with Jurkat cell RNA spiked in. Subset reported: FACS-sorted CD8+CD4-CCR7+CD45RA+ naive T cells. This chain joins TRBV10-2 and TRBJ2-7; D is unclear. The receptor's source is a human donor in good health. Some libraries in this study had Jurkat cell RNA spiked in. In DNA form, the CDR3 reads TGCGCCAGCATGGGGTACGAGCAGTACTTC. This translates into CASMGYEQYF.